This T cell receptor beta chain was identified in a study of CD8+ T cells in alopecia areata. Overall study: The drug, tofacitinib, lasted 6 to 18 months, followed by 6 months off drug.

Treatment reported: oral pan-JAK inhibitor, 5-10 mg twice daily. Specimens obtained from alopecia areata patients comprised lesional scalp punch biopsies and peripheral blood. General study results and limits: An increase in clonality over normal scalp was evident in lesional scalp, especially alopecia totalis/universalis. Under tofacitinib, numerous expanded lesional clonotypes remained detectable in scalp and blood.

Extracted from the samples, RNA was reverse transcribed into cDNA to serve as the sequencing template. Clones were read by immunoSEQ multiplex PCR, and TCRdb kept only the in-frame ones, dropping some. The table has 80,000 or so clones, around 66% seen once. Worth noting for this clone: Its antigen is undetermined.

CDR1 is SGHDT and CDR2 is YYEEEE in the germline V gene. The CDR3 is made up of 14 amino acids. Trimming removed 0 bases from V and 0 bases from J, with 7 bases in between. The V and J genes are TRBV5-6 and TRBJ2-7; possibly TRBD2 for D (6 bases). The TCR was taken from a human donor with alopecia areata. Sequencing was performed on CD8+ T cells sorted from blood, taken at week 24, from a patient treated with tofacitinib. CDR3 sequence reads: CASSLDGSSYEQYF. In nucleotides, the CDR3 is TGTGCCAGCAGCTTGGACGGGAGCTCCTACGAGCAGTACTTC.